Listed here are 20 T cell receptor beta chains from one sample, sequenced in a study of blood T cell repertoires in COVID-19. Method: immunoSEQ multiplex PCR; TCRdb's copy keeps in-frame clones and lacks some. The repertoire holds under 250,000 clones, with around 79% as singletons. Sequencing was carried out using peripheral blood. The receptors originated from a middle-aged woman with COVID-19, enrolled during active disease.

The chain uses TRBV6-6 and TRBJ1-6; 7 nucleotides match TRBD1. The germline V gene encodes CDR1 MNHNY and CDR2 SVGAGI (reference sequence). The CDR3 covers 15 residues. V dropped 0 bases and J dropped 10; count of bases not matched to a gene: 6. The DNA of the CDR3 is TGTGCCAGCAGTTACTCGCCAGGGGGAGGCTCACCCCTCCACTTT. This codes for CASSYSPGGGSPLHF.

The gene calls are TRBV19 and TRBJ1-5, with 7 bases lining up with TRBD1. This CDR3 is built from 15 residues. Trimming took 5 bases from V and 1 from J; bases not matched to a gene: 5. Germline V gene sequence: CDR1 LNHDA, CDR2 SQIVND (reference sequence). In DNA form, the CDR3 reads TGTGCCAGTAGTTTCAGACAGGGAAGCAATCAGCCCCAGCATTTT. It specifies CASSFRQGSNQPQHF.

V usage is TRBV7-9 and J usage is TRBJ2-5; D gene ambiguous. Germline assignment: CDR1 SEHNR and CDR2 FQNEAQ (reference sequence). The CDR3 is 14 amino acids. V was shortened by 0 bases and J by 2 bases, with 7 bases between the two germline ends. The CDR3 DNA is TGTGCCAGCAGCTTAGCGTCTTTGCAAGAGACCCAGTACTTC. Its translation is CASSLASLQETQYF.

The chain carries TRBV7-8 and TRBJ2-5; D is perhaps TRBD1 (5 bases). CDR1 and CDR2 from the germline V gene are SGHVS and FQNEAQ. CDR3 length: 15 amino acids. V lost 10 bases to trimming and J lost 5 bases, with 23 bases between them. The CDR3 region has the DNA TGTGCCACCGGGCACGGTCAGGGTCTATGGGAGACCCAGTACTTC. Its translation is CATGHGQGLWETQYF.

DNA of the CDR3: TGTGCCAGCAGCTTATCGGTTACGGGTGGAAACACCATATATTTT. Translation: CASSLSVTGGNTIYF. This chain links TRBV7-2 with TRBJ1-3; D gene ambiguous. V lost 2 bases and J lost 3, with 11 bases in between. Germline lookup yields CDR1 SGHTA and CDR2 FQGNSA. The CDR3 is 15 amino acids.

This sequence joins TRBV11-2 and TRBJ2-2; D gene ambiguous. The CDR3 has 13 amino acids. The germline gives CDR1 SGHAT, CDR2 FQNNGV. Deletions cut 0 bases from V and 3 bases from J, with 2 bases between. The CDR3 nucleotides read TGTGCCAGCAGCTTAGACTACACCGGGGAGCTGTTTTTT. Translation gives CASSLDYTGELFF.

This clone occurred a few times. The chain couples TRBV29-1 to TRBJ1-2, with D tentatively TRBD1 (6 bases). Germline CDR1 reads SQVTM; CDR2 reads ANQGSEA. CDR3 length: 10 amino acids. Trimming stripped 7 bases from V and 6 bases from J, with 9 bases between. In DNA form, the CDR3 reads TGCAGCGGGGACATTGATGGCTACACCTTC. This encodes CSGDIDGYTF.

CDR3 region: CASSLIPSGGRTAYEQYF. CDR3 DNA sequence: TGCGCCAGCAGCTTGATTCCTAGCGGGGGGCGAACAGCCTACGAGCAGTACTTC. The chain uses TRBV5-1 and TRBJ2-7; TRBD2 matches 11 bases. V shed 1 base, J shed 2 bases, and the junction held 11 bases outside the gene matches. CDR3 size: 18 residues. In germline, CDR1 is SGHRS, CDR2 YFSETQ. Filled out from reference TRBV5-1 and TRBJ2-7, the complete variable domain reads KAGVTQTPRYLIKTRGQQVTLSCSPISGHRSVSWYQQTPGQGLQFLFEYFSETQRNKGNFPGRFSGRQFSNSRSEMNVSTLELGDSALYLCASSLIPSGGRTAYEQYFGPGTRLTVT.

The gene calls are TRBV19 and TRBJ2-5; 10 bases line up with TRBD1. This CDR3 region has 14 residues. The V gene's germline CDR1 is LNHDA and CDR2 SQIVND (reference sequence). The trim removed 4 bases at V and 8 bases at J, leaving 7 bases unmatched. CDR3 nucleotides: TGTGCCAGTAGTAACCGGGACAGGGGAGATACCCAGTACTTC. Amino acid sequence: CASSNRDRGDTQYF.

This sequence joins TRBV5-4 and TRBJ2-7; D is uncertain. The CDR3 extends over 13 amino acids. V lost 4 bases to trimming and J lost 6 bases, with 14 bases between them. From germline, CDR1 is SGHNT and CDR2 YYREEE (reference sequence). The CDR3 DNA follows: TGTGCCAGCAGCGGGCCGGTCAACTCCGAGCAGTACTTC. Its translation: CASSGPVNSEQYF.

V gene TRBV3-1 (or the pseudogene TRBV3-2) combines with J gene TRBJ1-6; weak D call: TRBD1 (6 bases). CDR1 is LGHDT and CDR2 is YNNKEL in the germline V gene (reference sequence). Trimming took off 3 bases at V and 9 bases at J, with 18 bases between the two ends. CDR3 size: 16 residues. The CDR3 DNA follows: TGTGCCAGCAGCCAGGGCGTTGGGGGCTTAGGTTCACCCCTCCACTTT. This encodes CASSQGVGGLGSPLHF.

This sequence joins TRBV2 and TRBJ2-5; 12 bases map to TRBD2. CDR3 length: 14 residues. CDR1 and CDR2 from the germline V gene are SNHLY and FYNNEI. Trimming took 6 bases from V and 5 from J; bases not matched to a gene: 4. The CDR3 sequence: CASSSGTSGETQYF. CDR3 coding DNA: TGTGCCAGCAGCTCCGGGACTAGCGGGGAGACCCAGTACTTC.

The CDR3: CASSSALGREGPSYNEQFF. Written as DNA, the CDR3 is TGTGCCAGCAGCTCGGCACTTGGGCGGGAGGGCCCTTCCTACAATGAGCAGTTCTTC. The chain combines TRBV5-6 with TRBJ2-1; TRBD2 matches 9 bases. Germline trimming cut 3 bases from V and 1 base from J; bases unmatched to any gene: 14. The CDR3 contains 19 residues. Germline CDR1 is SGHDT and CDR2 is YYEEEE.

The chain combines TRBV9 with TRBJ2-7, with 10 bases fitting TRBD2. The CDR3 has 14 amino acids. Looked up from germline, CDR1 is SGDLS and CDR2 is YYNGEE. The trim removed 0 bases at V and 6 bases at J, leaving 3 bases unmatched. The CDR3 region is CASSVELAGREQYF. CDR3 sequence (DNA): TGTGCCAGCAGCGTAGAACTAGCGGGACGCGAGCAGTACTTC.

This clone came up once. This sequence joins TRBV19 and TRBJ2-5, with D uncertain. The V end was cut by 3 bases, the J end by 2 bases, with 10 bases between. This CDR3 comprises 14 residues. Per the germline V gene, CDR1 is LNHDA and CDR2 is SQIVND (reference sequence). Here the CDR3 reads CASSMQASQETQYF. CDR3 nucleotides: TGTGCCAGTAGTATGCAGGCCTCGCAAGAGACCCAGTACTTC.

This chain links TRBV10-3 with TRBJ1-5; tentative D call: TRBD1 (6 bases). V was pared by 9 bases and J by 1 base, with 13 bases between. CDR1 and CDR2 from the germline V gene are ENHRY and SYGVKD. The CDR3 is made up of 14 amino acids. This CDR3 reads CAITVTGSNQPQHF. The CDR3 DNA reads TGTGCCATTACGGTGACAGGCAGCAATCAGCCCCAGCATTTT.

DNA of the CDR3: TGTGCCAGCACCGTAGGGGTAAACACCATATATTTT. Encoded protein: CASTVGVNTIYF. V usage is TRBV12-3 or TRBV12-4 and J usage is TRBJ1-3; possibly TRBD1 for D (5 bases). V lost 7 bases, J lost 6 bases, and 10 bases lay in between. The CDR3 is 12 residues long.

The CDR3 DNA is TGCAGCTCGGGGGAGATCGACTATGGCTACACCTTC. Amino acid sequence: CSSGEIDYGYTF. The V gene is TRBV29-1, the J gene TRBJ1-2; a possible D gene is TRBD1 (5 bases). V lost 8 bases to trimming and J lost 3 bases, with 13 bases between them. Germline CDR1 is SQVTM and CDR2 is ANQGSEA. The CDR3 contains 12 residues.

The gene calls are TRBV18 and TRBJ1-4, with D unresolved. The CDR3 has 13 amino acids. Germline values: CDR1 KGHSH, CDR2 LQKENI. V was clipped by 6 bases and J by 12 bases, with 17 bases between them. The CDR3, as DNA: TGTGCCAGCTCTCCGGTTGCCACCGGGGAACTGTTTTTT. Protein product: CASSPVATGELFF.

The rearrangement joins TRBV4-1 to TRBJ1-1; D call uncertain. V lost 0 bases to trimming and J lost 5 bases, with 13 bases between them. Germline V lookup: CDR1 MGHRA, CDR2 YSYEKL. This CDR3 is built from 15 residues. CDR3 coding DNA: TGCGCCAGCAGCCAAGAGGACCGAGGGATGACTGAAGCTTTCTTT. As protein: CASSQEDRGMTEAFF.